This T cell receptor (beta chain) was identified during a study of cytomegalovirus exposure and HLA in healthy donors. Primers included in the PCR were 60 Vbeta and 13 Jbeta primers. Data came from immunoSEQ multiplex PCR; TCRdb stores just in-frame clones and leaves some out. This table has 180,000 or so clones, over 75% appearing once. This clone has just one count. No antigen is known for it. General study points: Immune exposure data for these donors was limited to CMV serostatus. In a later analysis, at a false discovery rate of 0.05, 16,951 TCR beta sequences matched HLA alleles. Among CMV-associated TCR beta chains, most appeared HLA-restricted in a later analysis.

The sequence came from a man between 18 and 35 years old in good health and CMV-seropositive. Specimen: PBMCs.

CDR3 loop: CASSSSFLQYEQYF. The CDR3 nucleotides read TGTGCCAGCAGCTCTAGTTTTCTCCAATACGAGCAGTACTTC. The rearrangement uses TRBV7-8 and TRBJ2-7; D remains ambiguous. V was trimmed by 4 bases and J by 4 bases, leaving 14 bases between them. The CDR3 covers 14 residues. Germline loops: CDR1 SGHVS, CDR2 FQNEAQ.